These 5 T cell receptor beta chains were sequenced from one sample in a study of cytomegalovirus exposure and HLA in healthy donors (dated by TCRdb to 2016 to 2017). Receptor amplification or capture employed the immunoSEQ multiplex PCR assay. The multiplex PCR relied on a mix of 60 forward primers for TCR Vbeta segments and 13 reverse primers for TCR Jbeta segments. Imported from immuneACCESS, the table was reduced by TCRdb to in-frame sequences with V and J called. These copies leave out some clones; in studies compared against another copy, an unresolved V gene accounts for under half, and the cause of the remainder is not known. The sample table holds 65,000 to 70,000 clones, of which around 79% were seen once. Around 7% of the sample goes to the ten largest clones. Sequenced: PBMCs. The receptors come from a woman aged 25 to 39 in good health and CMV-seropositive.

The CDR3: CASSEGQGDGYTF. As DNA, the CDR3 is TGTGCCAGCAGCGAGGGACAGGGAGATGGCTACACCTTC. The chain is built from TRBV5-4 and TRBJ1-2; 9 positions agree with TRBD1. This CDR3 is built from 13 residues. Germline CDR1 reads SGHNT; CDR2 reads YYREEE (reference sequence). V lost 4 bases and J lost 6; bases outside the gene matches: 4.

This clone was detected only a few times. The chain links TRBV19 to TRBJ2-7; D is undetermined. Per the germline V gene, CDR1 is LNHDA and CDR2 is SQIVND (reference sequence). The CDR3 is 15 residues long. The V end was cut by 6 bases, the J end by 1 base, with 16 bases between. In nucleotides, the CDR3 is TGTGCCAGTAGCCCCCAGGATCCTGGGTCCTACGAGCAGTACTTC. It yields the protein CASSPQDPGSYEQYF.

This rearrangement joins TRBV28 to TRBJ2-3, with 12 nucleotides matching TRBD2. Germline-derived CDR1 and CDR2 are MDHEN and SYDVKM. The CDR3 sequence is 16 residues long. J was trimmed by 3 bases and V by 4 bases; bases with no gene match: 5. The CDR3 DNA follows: TGTGCCAGCAGTTACCCTAGCGGGAGGGCAACAGATACGCAGTATTTT. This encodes CASSYPSGRATDTQYF.

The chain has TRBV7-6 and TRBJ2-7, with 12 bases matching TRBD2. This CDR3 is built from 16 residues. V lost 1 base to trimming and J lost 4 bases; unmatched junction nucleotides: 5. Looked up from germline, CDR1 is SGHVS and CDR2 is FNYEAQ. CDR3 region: CASSLGGTSGLYEQYF. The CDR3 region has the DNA TGTGCCAGCAGCTTAGGGGGGACTAGCGGGCTGTACGAGCAGTACTTC.

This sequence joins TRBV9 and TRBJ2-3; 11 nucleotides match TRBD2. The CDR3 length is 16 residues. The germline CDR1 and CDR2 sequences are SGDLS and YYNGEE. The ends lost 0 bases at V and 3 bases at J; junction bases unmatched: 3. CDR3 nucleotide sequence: TGTGCCAGCAGCGTAGCTAGCGGGAGGTTTACAGATACGCAGTATTTT. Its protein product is CASSVASGRFTDTQYF.